A single TCR beta chain is shown here with its context. This sample was taken from a study of blood T cell repertoires in COVID-19. Participants, about 18 to 100 years old, spanned around 25 US areas. Participant reports of clinical history set cohort assignment. Germline values: CDR1 SEHNR, CDR2 FQNEAQ (reference sequence). Trimming shortened V by 5 bases and J by 4 bases, and 9 bases separated the two germline ends. The CDR3 contains 13 residues. The method was immunoSEQ multiplex PCR; TCRdb's version includes in-frame clones alone and lacks a portion of them. The data show 270,000 or so clones, approximately 90% seen once.

The specimen sequenced was PBMCs or T cells enriched from blood (not recorded which). This chain uses TRBV7-9 with TRBJ1-5; weak D call: TRBD1 (5 bases). The source is a woman aged 40-49 years with acute COVID-19. CDR3 sequence (DNA): TGTGCCAGCAGCCGCGCAGGGAATCAGCCCCAGCATTTT. It encodes CASSRAGNQPQHF.